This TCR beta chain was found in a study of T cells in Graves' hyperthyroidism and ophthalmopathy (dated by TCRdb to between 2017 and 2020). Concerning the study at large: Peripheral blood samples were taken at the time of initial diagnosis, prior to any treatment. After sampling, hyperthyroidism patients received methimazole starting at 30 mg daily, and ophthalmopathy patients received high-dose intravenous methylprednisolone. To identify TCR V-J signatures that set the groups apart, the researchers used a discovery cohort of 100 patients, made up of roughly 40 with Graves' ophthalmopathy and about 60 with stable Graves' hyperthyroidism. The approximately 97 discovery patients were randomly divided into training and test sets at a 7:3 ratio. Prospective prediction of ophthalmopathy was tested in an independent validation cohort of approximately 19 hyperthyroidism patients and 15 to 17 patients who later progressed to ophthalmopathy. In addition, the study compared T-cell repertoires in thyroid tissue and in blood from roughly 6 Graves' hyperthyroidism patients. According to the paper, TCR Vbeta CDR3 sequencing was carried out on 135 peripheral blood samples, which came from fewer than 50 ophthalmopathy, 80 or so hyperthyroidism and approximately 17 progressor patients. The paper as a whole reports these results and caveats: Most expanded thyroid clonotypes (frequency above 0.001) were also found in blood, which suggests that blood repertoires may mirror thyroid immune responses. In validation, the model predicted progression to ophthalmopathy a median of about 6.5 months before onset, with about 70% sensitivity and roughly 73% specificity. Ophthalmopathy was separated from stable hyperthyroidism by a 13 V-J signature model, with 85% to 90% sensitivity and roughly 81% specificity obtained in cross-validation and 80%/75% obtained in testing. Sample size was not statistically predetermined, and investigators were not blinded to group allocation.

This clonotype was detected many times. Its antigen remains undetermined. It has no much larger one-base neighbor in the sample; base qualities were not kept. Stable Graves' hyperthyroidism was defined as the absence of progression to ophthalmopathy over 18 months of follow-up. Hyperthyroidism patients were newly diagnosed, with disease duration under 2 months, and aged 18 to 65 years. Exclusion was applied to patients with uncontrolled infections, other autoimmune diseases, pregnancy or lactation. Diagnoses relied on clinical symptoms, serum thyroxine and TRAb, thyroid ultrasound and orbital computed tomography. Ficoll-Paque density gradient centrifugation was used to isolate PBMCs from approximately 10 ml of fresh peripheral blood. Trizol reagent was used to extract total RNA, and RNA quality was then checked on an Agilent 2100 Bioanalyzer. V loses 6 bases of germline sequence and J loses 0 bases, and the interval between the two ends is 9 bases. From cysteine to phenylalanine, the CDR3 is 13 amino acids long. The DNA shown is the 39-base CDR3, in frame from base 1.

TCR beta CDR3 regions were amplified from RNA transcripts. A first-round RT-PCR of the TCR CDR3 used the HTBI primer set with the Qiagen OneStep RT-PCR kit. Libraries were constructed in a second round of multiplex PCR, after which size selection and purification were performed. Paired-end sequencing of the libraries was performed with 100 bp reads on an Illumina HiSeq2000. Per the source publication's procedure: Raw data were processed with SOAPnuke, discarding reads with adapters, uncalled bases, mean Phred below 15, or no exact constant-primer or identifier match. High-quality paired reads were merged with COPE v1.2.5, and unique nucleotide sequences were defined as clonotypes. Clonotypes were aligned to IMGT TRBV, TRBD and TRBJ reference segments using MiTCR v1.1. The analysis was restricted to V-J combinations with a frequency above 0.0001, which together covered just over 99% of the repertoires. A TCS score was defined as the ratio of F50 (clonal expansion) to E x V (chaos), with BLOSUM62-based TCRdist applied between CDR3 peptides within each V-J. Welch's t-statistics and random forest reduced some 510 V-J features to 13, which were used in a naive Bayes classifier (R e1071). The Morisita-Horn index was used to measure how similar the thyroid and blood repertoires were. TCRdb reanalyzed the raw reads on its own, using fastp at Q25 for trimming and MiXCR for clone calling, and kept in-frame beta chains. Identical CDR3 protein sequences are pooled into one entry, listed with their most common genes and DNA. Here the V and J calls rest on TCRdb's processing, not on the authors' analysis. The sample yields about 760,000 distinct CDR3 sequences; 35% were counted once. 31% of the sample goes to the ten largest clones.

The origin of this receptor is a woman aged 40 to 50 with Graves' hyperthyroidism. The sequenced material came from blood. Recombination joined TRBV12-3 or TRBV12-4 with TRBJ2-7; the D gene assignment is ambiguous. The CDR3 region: CASRNGPSYEQYF. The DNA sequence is TGTGCCAGCAGGAACGGGCCCTCCTACGAGCAGTACTTC.